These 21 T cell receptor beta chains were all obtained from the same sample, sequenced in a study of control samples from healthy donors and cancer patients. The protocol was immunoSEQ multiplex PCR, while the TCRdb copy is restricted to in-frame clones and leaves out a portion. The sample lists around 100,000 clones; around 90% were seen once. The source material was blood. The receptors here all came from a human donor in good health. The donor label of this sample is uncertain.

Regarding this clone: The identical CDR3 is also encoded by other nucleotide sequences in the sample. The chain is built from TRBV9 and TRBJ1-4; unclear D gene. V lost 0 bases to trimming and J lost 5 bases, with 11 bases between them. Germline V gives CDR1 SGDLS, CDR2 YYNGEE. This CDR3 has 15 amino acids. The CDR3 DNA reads TGTGCCAGCAGCGTAGAAGAGGGAAGAAATGAAAAACTGTTTTTT. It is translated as CASSVEEGRNEKLFF.

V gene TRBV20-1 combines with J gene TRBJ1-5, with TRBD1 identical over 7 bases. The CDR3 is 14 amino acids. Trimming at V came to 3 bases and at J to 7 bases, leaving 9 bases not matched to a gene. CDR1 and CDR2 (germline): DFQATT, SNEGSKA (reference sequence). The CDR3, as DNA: TGCAGTGCTAGTCACAGGGGAGGACGACAGCCCCAGCATTTT. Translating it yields CSASHRGGRQPQHF.

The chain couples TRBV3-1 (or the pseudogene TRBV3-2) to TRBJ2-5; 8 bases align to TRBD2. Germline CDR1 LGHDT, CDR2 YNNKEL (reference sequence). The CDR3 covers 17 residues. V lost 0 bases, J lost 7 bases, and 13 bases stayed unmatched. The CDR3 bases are TGTGCCAGCAGCCAAGAAACGTTGCGGGGGGATGGTGGGACCCAGTACTTC. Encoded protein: CASSQETLRGDGGTQYF.

CDR3 sequence reads: CASDSGQAIGYTF. In nucleotides, the CDR3 is TGTGCCAGCGACTCGGGCCAGGCAATCGGCTACACCTTC. The genes are TRBV9 and TRBJ1-2; D gene ambiguous. Trimming stripped 7 bases from V and 8 bases from J, with 18 bases between. The CDR3 is 13 residues long. The V gene's germline CDR1 is SGDLS and CDR2 YYNGEE.

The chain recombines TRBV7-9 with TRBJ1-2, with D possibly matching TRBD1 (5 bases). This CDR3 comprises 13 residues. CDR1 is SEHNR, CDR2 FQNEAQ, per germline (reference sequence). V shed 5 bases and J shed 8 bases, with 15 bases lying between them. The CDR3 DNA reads TGTGCCAGCAGCCCGAGCGGGGGACGCGGCTACACCTTC. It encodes CASSPSGGRGYTF.

CDR3 bases: TGCGCCAGCAGCTTGGTGGCCGGGGAGCTGTTTTTT. This encodes CASSLVAGELFF. The V gene is TRBV5-1, the J gene TRBJ2-2; no clear D. The germline gives CDR1 SGHRS, CDR2 YFSETQ. The CDR3 covers 12 residues. V lost 0 bases and J lost 6, with 3 bases in between.

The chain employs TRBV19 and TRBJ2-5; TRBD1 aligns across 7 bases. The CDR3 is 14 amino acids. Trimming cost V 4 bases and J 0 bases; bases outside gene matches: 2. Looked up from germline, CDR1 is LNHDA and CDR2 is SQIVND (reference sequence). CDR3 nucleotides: TGTGCCAGTAGTAAGGACAGGTACCAAGAGACCCAGTACTTC. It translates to CASSKDRYQETQYF.

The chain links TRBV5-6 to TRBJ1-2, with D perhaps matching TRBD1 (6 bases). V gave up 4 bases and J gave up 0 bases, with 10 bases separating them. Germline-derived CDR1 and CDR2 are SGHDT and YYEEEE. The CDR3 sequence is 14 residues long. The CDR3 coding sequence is TGTGCCAGCAGCCCCCAGGGGTCTAACTATGGCTACACCTTC. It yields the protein CASSPQGSNYGYTF.

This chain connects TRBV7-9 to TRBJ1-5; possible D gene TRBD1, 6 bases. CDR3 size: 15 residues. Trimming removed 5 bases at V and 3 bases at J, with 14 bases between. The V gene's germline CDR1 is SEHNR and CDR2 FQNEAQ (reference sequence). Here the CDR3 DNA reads TGTGCCAGCAGCGAAGGACAGTTCTTCAATCAGCCCCAGCATTTT. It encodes CASSEGQFFNQPQHF.

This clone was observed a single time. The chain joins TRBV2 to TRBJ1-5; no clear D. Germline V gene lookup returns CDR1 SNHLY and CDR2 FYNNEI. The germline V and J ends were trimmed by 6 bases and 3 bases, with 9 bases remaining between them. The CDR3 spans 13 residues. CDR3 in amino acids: CASRGQLNQPQHF. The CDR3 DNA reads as TGTGCCAGCAGAGGCCAGCTCAATCAGCCCCAGCATTTT.

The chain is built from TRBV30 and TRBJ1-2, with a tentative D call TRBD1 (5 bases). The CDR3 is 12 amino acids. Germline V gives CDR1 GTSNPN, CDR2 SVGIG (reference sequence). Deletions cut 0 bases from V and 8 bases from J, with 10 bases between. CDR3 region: CAWSVPGVGYTF. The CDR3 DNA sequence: TGTGCCTGGAGTGTACCGGGGGTCGGCTACACCTTC.

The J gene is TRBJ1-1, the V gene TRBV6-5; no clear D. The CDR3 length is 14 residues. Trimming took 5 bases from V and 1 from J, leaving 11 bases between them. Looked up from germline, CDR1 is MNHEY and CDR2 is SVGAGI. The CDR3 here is CASSRDLWNTEAFF. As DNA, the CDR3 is TGTGCCAGCAGTCGCGACTTATGGAACACTGAAGCTTTCTTT.

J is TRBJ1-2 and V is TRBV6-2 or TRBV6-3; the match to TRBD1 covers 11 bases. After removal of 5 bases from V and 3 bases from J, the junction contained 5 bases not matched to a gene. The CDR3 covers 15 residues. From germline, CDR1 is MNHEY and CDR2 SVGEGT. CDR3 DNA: TGTGCCAGCAGTGGACAGGGGGCGCTTCACTATGGCTACACCTTC. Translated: CASSGQGALHYGYTF.

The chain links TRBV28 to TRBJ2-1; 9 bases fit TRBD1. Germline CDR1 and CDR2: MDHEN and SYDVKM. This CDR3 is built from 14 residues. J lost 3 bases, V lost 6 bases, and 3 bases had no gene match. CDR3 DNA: TGTGCCAGCAGATGGACAGGGGACTACAATGAGCAGTTCTTC. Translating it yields CASRWTGDYNEQFF. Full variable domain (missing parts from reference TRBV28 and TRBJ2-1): DVKVTQSSRYLVKRTGEKVFLECVQDMDHENMFWYRQDPGLGLRLIYFSYDVKMKEKGDIPEGYSVSREKKERFSLILESASTNQTSMYLCASRWTGDYNEQFFGPGTRLTVL.

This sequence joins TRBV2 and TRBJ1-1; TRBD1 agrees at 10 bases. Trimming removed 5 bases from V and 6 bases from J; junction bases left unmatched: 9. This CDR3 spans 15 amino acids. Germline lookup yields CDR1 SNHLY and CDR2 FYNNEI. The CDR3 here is CASSPETGGSAEAFF. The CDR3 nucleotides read TGTGCCAGCAGTCCAGAGACAGGGGGCTCGGCTGAAGCTTTCTTT.

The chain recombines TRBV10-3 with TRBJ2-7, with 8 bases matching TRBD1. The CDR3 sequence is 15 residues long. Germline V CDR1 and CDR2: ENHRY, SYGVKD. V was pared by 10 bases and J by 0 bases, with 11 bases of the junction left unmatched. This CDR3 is CATQATGDPSYEQYV. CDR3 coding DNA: TGTGCCACTCAAGCGACAGGGGACCCCTCCTACGAGCAGTACGTC.

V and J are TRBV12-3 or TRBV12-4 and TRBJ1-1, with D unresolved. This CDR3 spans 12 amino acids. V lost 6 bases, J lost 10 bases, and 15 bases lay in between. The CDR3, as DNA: TGTGCCAGCAGCCTACAGAGGGAAGGAGCTTTCTTT. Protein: CASSLQREGAFF.

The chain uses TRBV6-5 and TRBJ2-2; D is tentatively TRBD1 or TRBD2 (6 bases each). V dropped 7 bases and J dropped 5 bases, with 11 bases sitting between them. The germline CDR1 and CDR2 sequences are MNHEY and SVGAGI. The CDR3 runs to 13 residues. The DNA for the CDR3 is TGTGCCAGCAAGGGGGGCCGGACCGGGGAGCTGTTTTTT. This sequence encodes CASKGGRTGELFF.

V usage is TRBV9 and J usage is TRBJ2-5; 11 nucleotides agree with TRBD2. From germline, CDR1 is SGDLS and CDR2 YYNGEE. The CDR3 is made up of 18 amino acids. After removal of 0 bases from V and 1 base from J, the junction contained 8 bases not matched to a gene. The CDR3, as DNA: TGTGCCAGCAGCGTAGCGGATAGCGGGGGGGGATTCCAAGAGACCCAGTACTTC. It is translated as CASSVADSGGGFQETQYF. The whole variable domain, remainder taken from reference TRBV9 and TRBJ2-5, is DSGVTQTPKHLITATGQRVTLRCSPRSGDLSVYWYQQSLDQGLQFLIQYYNGEERAKGNILERFSAQQFPDLHSELNLSSLELGDSALYFCASSVADSGGGFQETQYFGPGTRLLVL.

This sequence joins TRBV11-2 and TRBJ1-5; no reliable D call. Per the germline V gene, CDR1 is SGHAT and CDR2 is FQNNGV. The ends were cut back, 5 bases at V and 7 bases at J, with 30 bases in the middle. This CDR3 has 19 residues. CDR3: CASSPPGLQGLPVGQPQHF. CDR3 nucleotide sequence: TGTGCCAGCAGCCCCCCGGGGTTACAAGGGCTACCAGTTGGACAGCCCCAGCATTTT.

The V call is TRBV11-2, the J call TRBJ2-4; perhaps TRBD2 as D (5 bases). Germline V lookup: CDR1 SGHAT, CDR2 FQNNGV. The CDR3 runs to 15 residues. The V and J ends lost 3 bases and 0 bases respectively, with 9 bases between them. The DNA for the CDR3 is TGTGCCAGCAGCTTGAACGGACTAGCCAAAAACATTCAGTACTTC. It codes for CASSLNGLAKNIQYF. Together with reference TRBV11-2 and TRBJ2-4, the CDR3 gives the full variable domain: EAGVAQSPRYKIIEKRQSVAFWCNPISGHATLYWYQQILGQGPKLLIQFQNNGVVDDSQLPKDRFSAERLKGVDSTLKIQPAKLEDSAVYLCASSLNGLAKNIQYFGAGTRLSVL.